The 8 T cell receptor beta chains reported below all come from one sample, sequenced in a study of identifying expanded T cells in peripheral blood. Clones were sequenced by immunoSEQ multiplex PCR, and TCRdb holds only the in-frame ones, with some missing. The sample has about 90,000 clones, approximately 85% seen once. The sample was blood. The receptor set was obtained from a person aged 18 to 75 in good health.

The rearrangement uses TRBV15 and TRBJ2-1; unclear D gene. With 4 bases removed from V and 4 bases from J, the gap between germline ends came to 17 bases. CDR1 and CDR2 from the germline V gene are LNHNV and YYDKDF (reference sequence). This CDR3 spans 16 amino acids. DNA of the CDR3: TGTGCCACCAGCACCCGAGAGGTGACACGTTACAATGAGCAGTTCTTC. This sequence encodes CATSTREVTRYNEQFF.

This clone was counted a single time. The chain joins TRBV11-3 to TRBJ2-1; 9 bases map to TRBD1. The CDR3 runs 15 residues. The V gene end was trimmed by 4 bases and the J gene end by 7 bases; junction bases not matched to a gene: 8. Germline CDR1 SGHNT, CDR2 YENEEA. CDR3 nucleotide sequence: TGTGCCAGCAGCTCCGGGACAGGGAACCGGAATGAGCAGTTCTTC. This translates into CASSSGTGNRNEQFF.

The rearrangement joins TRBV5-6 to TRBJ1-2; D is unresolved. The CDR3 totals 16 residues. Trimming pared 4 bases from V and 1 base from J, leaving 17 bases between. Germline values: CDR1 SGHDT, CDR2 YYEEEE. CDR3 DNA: TGTGCCAGCAGCAGAAACGGCGGTTTGGGTAACTATGGCTACACCTTC. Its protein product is CASSRNGGLGNYGYTF.

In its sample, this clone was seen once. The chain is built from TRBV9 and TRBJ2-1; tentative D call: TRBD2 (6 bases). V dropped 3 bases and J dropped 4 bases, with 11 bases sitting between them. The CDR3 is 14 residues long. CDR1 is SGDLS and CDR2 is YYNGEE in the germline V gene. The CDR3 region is CASSGMGLYNEQFF. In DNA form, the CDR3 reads TGTGCCAGCAGCGGGATGGGACTGTACAATGAGCAGTTCTTC.

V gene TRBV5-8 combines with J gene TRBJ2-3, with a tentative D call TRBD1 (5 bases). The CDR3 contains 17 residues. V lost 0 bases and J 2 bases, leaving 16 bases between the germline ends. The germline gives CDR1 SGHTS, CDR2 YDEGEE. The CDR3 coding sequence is TGTGCCAGCAGCTTGGTTGGACACGGCGCCAACACAGATACGCAGTATTTT. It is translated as CASSLVGHGANTDTQYF. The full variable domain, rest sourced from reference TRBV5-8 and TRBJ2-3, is EAGVTQSPTHLIKTRGQQATLRCSPISGHTSVYWYQQALGLGLQFLLWYDEGEERNRGNFPPRFSGRQFPNYSSELNVNALELEDSALYLCASSLVGHGANTDTQYFGPGTRLTVL.

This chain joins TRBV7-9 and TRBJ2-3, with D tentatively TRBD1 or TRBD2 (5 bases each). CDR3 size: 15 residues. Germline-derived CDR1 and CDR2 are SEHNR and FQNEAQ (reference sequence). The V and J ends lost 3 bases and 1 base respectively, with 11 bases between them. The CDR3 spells CASSLGVVGTDTQYF. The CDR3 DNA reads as TGTGCCAGCAGCTTGGGGGTAGTGGGCACAGATACGCAGTATTTT.

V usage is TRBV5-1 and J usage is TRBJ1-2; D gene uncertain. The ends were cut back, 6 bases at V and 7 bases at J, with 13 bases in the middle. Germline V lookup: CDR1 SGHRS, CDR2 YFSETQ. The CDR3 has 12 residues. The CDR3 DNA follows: TGCGCCAGCAATCGAGAGGGCAGTGGCTACACCTTC. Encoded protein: CASNREGSGYTF.

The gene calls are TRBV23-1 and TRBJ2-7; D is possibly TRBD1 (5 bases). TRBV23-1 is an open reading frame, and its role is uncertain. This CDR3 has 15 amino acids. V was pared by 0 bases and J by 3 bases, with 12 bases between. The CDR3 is CASSQSSTDIYEQYF. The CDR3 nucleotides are TGCGCCAGCAGTCAATCTTCGACAGACATCTACGAGCAGTACTTC.